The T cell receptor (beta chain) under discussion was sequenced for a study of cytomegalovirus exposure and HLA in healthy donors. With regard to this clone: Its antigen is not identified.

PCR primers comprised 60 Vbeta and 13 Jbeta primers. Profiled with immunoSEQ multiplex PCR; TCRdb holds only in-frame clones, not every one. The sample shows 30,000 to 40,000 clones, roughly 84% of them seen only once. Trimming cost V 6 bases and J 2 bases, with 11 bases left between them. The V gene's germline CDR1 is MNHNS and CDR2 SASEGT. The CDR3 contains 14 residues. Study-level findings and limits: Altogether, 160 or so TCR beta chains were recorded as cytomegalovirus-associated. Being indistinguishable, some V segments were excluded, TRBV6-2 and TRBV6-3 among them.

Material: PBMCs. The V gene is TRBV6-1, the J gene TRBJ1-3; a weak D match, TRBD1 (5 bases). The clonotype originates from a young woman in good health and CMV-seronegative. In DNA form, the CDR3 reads TGTGCCAGCAGCTCCGACAGTGCTGGAAACACCATATATTTT. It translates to CASSSDSAGNTIYF.